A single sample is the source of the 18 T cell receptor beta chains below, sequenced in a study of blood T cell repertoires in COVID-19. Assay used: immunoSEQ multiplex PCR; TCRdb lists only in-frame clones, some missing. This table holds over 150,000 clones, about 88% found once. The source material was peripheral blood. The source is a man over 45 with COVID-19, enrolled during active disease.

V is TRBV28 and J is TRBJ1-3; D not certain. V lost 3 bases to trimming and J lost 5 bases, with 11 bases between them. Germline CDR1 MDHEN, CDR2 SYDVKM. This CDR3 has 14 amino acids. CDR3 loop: CASSFRGIRNTIYF. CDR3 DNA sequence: TGTGCCAGCAGTTTTAGAGGGATCAGAAACACCATATATTTT.

This CDR3 is CAWTPGGAASPLHF. The DNA of the CDR3 is TGTGCCTGGACCCCCGGCGGGGCAGCATCACCCCTCCACTTT. The gene calls are TRBV30 and TRBJ1-6; possible D gene TRBD1, 5 bases. This CDR3 region has 14 residues. V lost 4 bases and J 10 bases, leaving 17 bases between the germline ends. Germline lookup yields CDR1 GTSNPN and CDR2 SVGIG (reference sequence).

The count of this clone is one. DNA for the CDR3: TGCGCCAGCAGACCCAGGGTGGTGAACACTGAAGCTTTCTTT. Translation gives CASRPRVVNTEAFF. This chain links TRBV5-1 with TRBJ1-1, with a possible D match to TRBD1 (5 bases). With 5 bases removed from V and 0 bases from J, the gap between germline ends came to 11 bases. Germline V lookup: CDR1 SGHRS, CDR2 YFSETQ. This CDR3 comprises 14 residues.

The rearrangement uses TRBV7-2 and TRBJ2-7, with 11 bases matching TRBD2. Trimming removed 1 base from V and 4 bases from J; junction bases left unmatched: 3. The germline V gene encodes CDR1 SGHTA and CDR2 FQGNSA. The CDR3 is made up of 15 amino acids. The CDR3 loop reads CASSLVLAGDYEQYF. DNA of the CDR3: TGTGCCAGCAGCTTAGTACTAGCGGGGGATTACGAGCAGTACTTC.

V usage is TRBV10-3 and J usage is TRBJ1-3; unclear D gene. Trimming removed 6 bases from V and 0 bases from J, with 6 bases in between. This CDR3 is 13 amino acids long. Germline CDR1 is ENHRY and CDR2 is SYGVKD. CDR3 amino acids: CAIRGSSGNTIYF. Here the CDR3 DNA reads TGTGCCATCAGGGGCAGCTCTGGAAACACCATATATTTT.

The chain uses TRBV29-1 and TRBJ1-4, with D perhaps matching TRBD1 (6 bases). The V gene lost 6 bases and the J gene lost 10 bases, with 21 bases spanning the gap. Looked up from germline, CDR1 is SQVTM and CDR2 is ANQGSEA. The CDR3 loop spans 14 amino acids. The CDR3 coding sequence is TGCAGCGTGGGGATGGACAGTCGGTCGGGAAAACTGTTTTTT. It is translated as CSVGMDSRSGKLFF.

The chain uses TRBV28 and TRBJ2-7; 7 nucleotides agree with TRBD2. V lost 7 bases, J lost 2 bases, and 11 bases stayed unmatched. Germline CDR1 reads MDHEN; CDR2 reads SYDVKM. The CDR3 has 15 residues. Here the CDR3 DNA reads TGTGCCAGCACCCCCCCAGGGCTAGCGGCCTACGAGCAGTACTTC. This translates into CASTPPGLAAYEQYF.

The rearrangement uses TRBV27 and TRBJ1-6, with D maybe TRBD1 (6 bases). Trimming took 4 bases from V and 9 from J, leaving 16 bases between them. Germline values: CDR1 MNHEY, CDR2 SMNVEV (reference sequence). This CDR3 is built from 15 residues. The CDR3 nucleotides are TGTGCCAGCAGTTCCACAGGACAGTTTTTTTCACCCCTCCACTTT. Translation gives CASSSTGQFFSPLHF.

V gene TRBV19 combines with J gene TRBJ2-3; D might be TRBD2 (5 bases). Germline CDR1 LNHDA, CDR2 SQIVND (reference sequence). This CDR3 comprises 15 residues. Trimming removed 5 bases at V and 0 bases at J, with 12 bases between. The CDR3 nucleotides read TGTGCCAGTAGTTTGGCTAGCAGTAGCACAGATACGCAGTATTTT. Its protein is CASSLASSSTDTQYF.

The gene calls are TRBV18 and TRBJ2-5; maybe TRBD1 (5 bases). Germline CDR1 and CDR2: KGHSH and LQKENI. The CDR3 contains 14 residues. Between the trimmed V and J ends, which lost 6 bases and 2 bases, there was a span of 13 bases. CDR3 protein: CASSKQESQETQYF. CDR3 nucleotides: TGTGCCAGCTCCAAACAGGAATCACAAGAGACCCAGTACTTC.

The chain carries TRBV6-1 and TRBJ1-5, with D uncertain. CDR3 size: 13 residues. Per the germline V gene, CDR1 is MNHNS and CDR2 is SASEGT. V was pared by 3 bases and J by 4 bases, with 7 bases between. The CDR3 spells CASSDSGNQPQHF. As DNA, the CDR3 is TGTGCCAGCAGTGATTCGGGGAATCAGCCCCAGCATTTT.

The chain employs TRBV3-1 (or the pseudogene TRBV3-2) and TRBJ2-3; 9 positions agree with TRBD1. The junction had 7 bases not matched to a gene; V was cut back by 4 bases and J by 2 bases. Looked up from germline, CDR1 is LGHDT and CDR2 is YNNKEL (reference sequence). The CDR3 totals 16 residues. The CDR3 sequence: CASSRRTGAVTDTQYF. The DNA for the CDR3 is TGTGCCAGCAGCCGCCGGACAGGGGCGGTCACAGATACGCAGTATTTT.

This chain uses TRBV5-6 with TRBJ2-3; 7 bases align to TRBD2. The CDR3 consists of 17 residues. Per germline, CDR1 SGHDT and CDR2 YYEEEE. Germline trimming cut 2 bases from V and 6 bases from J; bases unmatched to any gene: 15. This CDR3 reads CASSFRGVGPLPDTQYF. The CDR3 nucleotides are TGTGCCAGCAGCTTCCGGGGGGTTGGGCCCTTACCTGATACGCAGTATTTT. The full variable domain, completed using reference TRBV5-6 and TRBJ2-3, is DAGVTQSPTHLIKTRGQQVTLRCSPKSGHDTVSWYQQALGQGPQFIFQYYEEEERQRGNFPDRFSGHQFPNYSSELNVNALLLGDSALYLCASSFRGVGPLPDTQYFGPGTRLTVL.

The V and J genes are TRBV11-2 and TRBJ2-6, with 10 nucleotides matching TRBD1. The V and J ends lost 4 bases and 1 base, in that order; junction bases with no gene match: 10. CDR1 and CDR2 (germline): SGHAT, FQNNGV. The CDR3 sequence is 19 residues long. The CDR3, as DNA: TGTGCCAGCAGCTCCCGGGACAGGGGCCAACGTTCTGGGGCCAACGTCCTGACTTTC. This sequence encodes CASSSRDRGQRSGANVLTF.

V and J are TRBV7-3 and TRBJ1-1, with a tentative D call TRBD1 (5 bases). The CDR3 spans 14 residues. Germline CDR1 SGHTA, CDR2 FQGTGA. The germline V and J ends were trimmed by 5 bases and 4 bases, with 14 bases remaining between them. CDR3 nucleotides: TGTGCCAGCAGCCTAGGGGTTCCCATCACTGAAGCTTTCTTT. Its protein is CASSLGVPITEAFF.

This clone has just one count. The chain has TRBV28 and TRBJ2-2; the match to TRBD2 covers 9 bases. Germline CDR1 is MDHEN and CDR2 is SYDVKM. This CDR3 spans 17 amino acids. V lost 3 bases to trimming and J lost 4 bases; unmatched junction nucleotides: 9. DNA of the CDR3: TGTGCCAGCAGTTTCTTAGGAGCGGGAGGAGGCACCGGGGAGCTGTTTTTT. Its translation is CASSFLGAGGGTGELFF. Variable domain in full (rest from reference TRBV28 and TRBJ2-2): DVKVTQSSRYLVKRTGEKVFLECVQDMDHENMFWYRQDPGLGLRLIYFSYDVKMKEKGDIPEGYSVSREKKERFSLILESASTNQTSMYLCASSFLGAGGGTGELFFGEGSRLTVL.

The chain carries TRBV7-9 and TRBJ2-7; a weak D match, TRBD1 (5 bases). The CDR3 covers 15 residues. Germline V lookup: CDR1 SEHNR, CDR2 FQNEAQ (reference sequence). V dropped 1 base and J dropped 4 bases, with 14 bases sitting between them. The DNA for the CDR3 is TGTGCCAGCAGCTTAGAAGCGACAAGGGGATACGAGCAGTACTTC. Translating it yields CASSLEATRGYEQYF.

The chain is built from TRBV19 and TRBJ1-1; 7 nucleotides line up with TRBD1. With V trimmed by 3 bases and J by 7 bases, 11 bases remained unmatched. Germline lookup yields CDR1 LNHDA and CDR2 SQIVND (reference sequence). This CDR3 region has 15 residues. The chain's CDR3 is CASSIGGTVGHEAFF. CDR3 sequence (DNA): TGTGCCAGTAGTATTGGCGGGACAGTCGGTCATGAAGCTTTCTTT.